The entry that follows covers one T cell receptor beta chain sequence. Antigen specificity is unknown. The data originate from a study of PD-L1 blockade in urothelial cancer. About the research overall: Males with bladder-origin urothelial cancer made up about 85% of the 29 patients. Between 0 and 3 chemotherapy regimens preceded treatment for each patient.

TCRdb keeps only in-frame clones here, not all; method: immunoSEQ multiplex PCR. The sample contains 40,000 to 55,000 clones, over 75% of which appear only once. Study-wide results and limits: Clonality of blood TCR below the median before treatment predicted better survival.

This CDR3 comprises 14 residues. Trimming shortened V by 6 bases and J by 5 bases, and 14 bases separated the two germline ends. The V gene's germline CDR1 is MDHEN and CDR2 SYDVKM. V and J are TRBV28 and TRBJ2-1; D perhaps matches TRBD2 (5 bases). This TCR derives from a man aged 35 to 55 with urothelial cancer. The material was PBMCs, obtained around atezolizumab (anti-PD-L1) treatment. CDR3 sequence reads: CASRSSSTHNEQFF. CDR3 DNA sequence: TGTGCCAGCAGATCTAGCAGTACACACAATGAGCAGTTCTTC.